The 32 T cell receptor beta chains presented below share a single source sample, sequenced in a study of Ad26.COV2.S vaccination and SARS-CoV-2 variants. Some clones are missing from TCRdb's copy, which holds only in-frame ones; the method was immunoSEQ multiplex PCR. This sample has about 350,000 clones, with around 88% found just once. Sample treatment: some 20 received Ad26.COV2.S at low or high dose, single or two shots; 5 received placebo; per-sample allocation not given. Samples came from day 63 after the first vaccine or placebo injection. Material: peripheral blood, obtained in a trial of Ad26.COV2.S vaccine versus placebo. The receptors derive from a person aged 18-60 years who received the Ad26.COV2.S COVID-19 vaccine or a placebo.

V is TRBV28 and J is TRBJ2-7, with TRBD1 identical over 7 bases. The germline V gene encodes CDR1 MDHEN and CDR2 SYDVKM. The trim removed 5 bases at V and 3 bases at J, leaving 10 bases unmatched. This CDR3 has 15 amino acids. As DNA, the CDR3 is TGTGCCAGCAGTCAATCTCCCGGGACAGTCTACGAGCAGTACTTC. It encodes CASSQSPGTVYEQYF.

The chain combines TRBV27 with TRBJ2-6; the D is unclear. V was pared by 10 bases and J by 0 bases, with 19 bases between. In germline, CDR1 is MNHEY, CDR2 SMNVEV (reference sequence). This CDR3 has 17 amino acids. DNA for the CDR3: TGTGCCACCTGCCTTGAGTATACCCTCTCTGGGGCCAACGTCCTGACTTTC. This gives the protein CATCLEYTLSGANVLTF.

The CDR3 reads CASIGLAGVNEQFF. DNA for the CDR3: TGTGCCAGCATCGGGCTAGCGGGAGTGAATGAGCAGTTCTTC. The rearrangement uses TRBV2 and TRBJ2-1; 10 positions match TRBD2. The CDR3 totals 14 residues. Germline V gives CDR1 SNHLY, CDR2 FYNNEI. J was trimmed by 7 bases and V by 7 bases; bases with no gene match: 7. Filled out from reference TRBV2 and TRBJ2-1, the complete variable domain reads EPEVTQTPSHQVTQMGQEVILRCVPISNHLYFYWYRQILGQKVEFLVSFYNNEISEKSEIFDDQFSVERPDGSNFTLKIRSTKLEDSAMYFCASIGLAGVNEQFFGPGTRLTVL.

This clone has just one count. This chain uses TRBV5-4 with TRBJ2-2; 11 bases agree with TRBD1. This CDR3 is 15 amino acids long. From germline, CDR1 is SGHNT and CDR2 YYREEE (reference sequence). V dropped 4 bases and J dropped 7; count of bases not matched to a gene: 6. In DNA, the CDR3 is TGTGCCAGCAGCCCCGGACAGGGGGCGGGCGGGGAGCTGTTTTTT. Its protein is CASSPGQGAGGELFF.

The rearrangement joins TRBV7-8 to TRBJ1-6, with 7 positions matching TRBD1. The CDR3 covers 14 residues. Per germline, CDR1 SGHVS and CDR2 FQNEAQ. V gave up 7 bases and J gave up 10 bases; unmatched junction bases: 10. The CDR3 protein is CASTLGQGGSPLHF. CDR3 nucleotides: TGTGCCAGCACCCTCGGGCAGGGGGGCTCACCCCTCCACTTT.

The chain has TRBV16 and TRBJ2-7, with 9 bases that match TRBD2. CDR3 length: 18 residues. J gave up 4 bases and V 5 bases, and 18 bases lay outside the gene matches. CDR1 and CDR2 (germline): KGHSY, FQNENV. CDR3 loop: CASSDRPTLRGRAYEQYF. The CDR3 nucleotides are TGTGCCAGCAGCGATAGACCGACCCTACGCGGGAGGGCATACGAGCAGTACTTC.

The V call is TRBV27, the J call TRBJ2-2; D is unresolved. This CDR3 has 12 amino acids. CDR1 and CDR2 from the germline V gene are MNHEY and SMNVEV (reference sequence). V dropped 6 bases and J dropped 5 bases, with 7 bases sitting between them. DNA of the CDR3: TGTGCCAGCAGATCGAGGACCGGGGAGCTGTTTTTT. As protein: CASRSRTGELFF.

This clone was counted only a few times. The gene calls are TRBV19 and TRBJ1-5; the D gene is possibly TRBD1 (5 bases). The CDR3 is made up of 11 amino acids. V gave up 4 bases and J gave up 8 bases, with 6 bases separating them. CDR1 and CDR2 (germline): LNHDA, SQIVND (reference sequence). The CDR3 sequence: CASSTGEPQHF. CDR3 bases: TGTGCCAGTAGTACGGGGGAGCCCCAGCATTTT. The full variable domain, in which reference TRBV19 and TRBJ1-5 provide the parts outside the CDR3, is DGGITQSPKYLFRKEGQNVTLSCEQNLNHDAMYWYRQDPGQGLRLIYYSQIVNDFQKGDIAEGYSVSREKKESFPLTVTSAQKNPTAFYLCASSTGEPQHFGDGTRLSIL.

In DNA, the CDR3 is TGCGCCAGCAGCTCCGGGGGGGCTGGAAAAAACAATGAGCAGTTCTTC. Protein: CASSSGGAGKNNEQFF. J is TRBJ2-1 and V is TRBV4-1, with 8 positions matching TRBD2. The CDR3 has 16 residues. Germline CDR1 reads MGHRA; CDR2 reads YSYEKL. V was clipped by 5 bases and J by 5 bases; unmatched bases: 11.

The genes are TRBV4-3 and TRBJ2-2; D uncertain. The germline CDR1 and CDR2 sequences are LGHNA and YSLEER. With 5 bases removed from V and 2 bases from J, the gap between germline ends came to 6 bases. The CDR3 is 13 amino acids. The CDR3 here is CASSAPNTGELFF. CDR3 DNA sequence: TGCGCCAGCAGCGCCCCCAACACCGGGGAGCTGTTTTTT.

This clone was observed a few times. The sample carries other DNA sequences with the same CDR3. CDR3 in DNA: TGTGCCAGCAGTTACGACAGCAATCAGCCCCAGCATTTT. It codes for CASSYDSNQPQHF. The chain is built from TRBV6-2 or TRBV6-3 and TRBJ1-5; D unresolved. The length of the CDR3 is 13 residues. The V gene lost 2 bases and the J gene lost 1 base, with 3 bases spanning the gap. Germline V CDR1 and CDR2: MNHEY, SVGEGT.

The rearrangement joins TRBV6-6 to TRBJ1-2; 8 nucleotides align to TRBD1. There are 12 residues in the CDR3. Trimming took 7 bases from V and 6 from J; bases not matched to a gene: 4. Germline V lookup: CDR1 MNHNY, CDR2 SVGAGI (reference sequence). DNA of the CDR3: TGTGCCAGCAACCGACAGGGGAATGGCTACACCTTC. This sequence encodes CASNRQGNGYTF.

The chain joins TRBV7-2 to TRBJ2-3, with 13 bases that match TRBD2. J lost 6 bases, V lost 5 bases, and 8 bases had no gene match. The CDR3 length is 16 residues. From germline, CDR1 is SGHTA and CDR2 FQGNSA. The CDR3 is CASSPILAGGQDTQYF. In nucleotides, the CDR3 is TGTGCCAGCAGCCCGATACTAGCGGGGGGGCAGGATACGCAGTATTTT. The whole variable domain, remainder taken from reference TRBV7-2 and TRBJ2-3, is GAGVSQSPSNKVTEKGKDVELRCDPISGHTALYWYRQSLGQGLEFLIYFQGNSAPDKSGLPSDRFSAERTGGSVSTLTIQRTQQEDSAVYLCASSPILAGGQDTQYFGPGTRLTVL.

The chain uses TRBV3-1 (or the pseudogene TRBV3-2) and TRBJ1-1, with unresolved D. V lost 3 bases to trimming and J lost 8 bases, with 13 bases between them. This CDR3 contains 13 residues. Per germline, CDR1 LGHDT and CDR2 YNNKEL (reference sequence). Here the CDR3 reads CASSHNGPREAFF. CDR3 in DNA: TGTGCCAGCAGCCACAACGGGCCCCGAGAAGCTTTCTTT.

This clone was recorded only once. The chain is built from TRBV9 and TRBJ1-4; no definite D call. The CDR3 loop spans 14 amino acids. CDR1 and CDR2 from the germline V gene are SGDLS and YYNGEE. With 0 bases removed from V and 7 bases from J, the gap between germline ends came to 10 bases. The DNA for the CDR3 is TGTGCCAGCAGCGTAGGCAGTCTTGGTGAAAAACTGTTTTTT. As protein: CASSVGSLGEKLFF.

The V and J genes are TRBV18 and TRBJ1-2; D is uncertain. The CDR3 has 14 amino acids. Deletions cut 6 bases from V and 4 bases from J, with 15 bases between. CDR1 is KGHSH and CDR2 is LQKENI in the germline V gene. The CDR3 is CASSQDARGYGYTF. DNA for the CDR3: TGTGCCAGCTCCCAGGACGCTCGGGGCTATGGCTACACCTTC.

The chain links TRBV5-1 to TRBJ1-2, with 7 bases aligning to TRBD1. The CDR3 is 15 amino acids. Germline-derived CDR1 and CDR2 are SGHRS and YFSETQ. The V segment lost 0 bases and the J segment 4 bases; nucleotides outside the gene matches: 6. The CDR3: CASSLAQGQGYGYTF. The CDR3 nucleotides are TGCGCCAGCAGCTTGGCACAGGGGCAAGGCTATGGCTACACCTTC.

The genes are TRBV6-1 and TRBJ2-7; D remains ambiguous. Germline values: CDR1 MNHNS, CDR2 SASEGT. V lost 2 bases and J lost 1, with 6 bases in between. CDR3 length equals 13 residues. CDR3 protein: CASSEYPSYEQYF. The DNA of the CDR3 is TGTGCCAGCAGTGAATATCCTTCCTACGAGCAGTACTTC.

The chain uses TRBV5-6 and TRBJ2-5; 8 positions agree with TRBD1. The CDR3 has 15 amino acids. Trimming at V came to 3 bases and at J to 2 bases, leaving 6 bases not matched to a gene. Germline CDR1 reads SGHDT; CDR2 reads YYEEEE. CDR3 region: CASSWGTGGQETQYF. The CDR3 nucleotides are TGTGCCAGCAGCTGGGGGACAGGCGGTCAAGAGACCCAGTACTTC.

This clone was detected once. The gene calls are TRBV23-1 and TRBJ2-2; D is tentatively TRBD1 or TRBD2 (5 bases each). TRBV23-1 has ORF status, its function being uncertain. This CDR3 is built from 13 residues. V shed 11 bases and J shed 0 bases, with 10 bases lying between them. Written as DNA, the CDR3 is TGCGCCGGGGGACGGACGAACACCGGGGAGCTGTTTTTT. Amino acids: CAGGRTNTGELFF.

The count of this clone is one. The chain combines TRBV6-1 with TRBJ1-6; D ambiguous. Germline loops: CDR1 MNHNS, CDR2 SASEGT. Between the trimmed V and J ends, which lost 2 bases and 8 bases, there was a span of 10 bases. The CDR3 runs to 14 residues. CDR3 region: CASSENTFDSPLHF. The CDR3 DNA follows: TGTGCCAGCAGTGAAAACACTTTCGATTCACCCCTCCACTTT.

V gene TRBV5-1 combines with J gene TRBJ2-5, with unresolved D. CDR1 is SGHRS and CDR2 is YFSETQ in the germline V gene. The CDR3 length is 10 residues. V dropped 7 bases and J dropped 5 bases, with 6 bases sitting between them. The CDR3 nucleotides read TGCGCCAGCGGCGGTGAGACCCAGTACTTC. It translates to CASGGETQYF.

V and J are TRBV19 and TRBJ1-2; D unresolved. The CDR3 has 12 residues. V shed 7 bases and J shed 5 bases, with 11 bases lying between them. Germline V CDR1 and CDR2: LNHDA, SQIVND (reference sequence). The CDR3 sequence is CASTEERYGYTF. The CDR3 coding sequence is TGTGCCAGTACCGAGGAACGATATGGCTACACCTTC.

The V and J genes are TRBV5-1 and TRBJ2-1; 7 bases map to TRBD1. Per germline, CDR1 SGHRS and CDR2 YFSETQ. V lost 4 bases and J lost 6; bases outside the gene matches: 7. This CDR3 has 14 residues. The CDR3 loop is CASSDPTGINEQFF. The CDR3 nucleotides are TGCGCCAGCAGCGACCCGACAGGGATCAATGAGCAGTTCTTC. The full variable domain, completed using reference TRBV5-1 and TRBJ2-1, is KAGVTQTPRYLIKTRGQQVTLSCSPISGHRSVSWYQQTPGQGLQFLFEYFSETQRNKGNFPGRFSGRQFSNSRSEMNVSTLELGDSALYLCASSDPTGINEQFFGPGTRLTVL.

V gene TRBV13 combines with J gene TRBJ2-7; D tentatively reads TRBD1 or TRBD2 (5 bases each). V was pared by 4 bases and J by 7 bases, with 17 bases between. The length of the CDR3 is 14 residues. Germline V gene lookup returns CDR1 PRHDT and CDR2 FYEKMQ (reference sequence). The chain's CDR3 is CASSSTSGTGEQYF. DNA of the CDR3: TGTGCCAGCAGCTCGACCTCAGGGACGGGGGAGCAGTACTTC.

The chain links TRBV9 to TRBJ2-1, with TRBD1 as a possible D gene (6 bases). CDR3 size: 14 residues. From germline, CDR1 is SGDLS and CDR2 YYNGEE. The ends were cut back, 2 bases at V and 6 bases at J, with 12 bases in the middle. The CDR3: CASSVRDIVNEQFF. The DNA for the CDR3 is TGTGCCAGCAGCGTCCGGGACATTGTCAATGAGCAGTTCTTC.

CDR3 amino acids: CASSLGAGGYEKLFF. In DNA, the CDR3 is TGTGCCAGCAGCTTGGGGGCAGGGGGTTATGAAAAACTGTTTTTT. This rearrangement joins TRBV5-6 to TRBJ1-4, with 7 positions matching TRBD1. The CDR3 extends over 15 amino acids. The germline V gene has CDR1 SGHDT and CDR2 YYEEEE. The V and J ends lost 0 bases and 6 bases, in that order; junction bases with no gene match: 5.

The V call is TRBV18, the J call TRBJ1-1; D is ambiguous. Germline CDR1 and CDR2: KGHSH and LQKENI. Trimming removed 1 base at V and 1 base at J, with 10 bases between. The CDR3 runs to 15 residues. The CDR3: CASSPQGIENTEAFF. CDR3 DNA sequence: TGTGCCAGCTCACCACAGGGTATCGAGAACACTGAAGCTTTCTTT.

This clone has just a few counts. The CDR3 loop reads CASSPGLAGELAKNIQYF. Written as DNA, the CDR3 is TGTGCCAGCAGCCCTGGACTAGCGGGAGAGCTAGCCAAAAACATTCAGTACTTC. V usage is TRBV5-6 and J usage is TRBJ2-4; 13 bases are shared with TRBD2. Per the germline V gene, CDR1 is SGHDT and CDR2 is YYEEEE. This CDR3 has 18 amino acids. J gave up 0 bases and V 4 bases, and 7 bases lay outside the gene matches.

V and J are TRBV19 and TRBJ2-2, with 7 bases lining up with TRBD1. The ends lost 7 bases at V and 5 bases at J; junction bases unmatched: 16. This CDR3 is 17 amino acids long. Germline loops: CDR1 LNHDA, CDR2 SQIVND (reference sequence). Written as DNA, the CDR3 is TGTGCCAGTACCCCCGGCCGCACAGGGGTGATTACCGGGGAGCTGTTTTTT. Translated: CASTPGRTGVITGELFF.

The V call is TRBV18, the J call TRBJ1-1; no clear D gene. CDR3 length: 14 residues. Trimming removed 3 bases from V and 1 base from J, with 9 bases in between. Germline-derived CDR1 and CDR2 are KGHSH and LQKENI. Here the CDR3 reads CASSPIPPNTEAFF. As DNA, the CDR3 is TGTGCCAGCTCACCGATACCCCCGAACACTGAAGCTTTCTTT.

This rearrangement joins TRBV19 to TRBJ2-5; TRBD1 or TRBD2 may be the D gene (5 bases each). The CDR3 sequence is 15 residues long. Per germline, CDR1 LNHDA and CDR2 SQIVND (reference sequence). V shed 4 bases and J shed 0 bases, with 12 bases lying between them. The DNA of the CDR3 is TGTGCCAGTAGTACGGGTGGGACCAACCAAGAGACCCAGTACTTC. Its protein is CASSTGGTNQETQYF.